This TCR beta chain comes out of a study of pediatric ulcerative colitis. The study, taken as a whole, reports: Acute severe colitis showed lower rectal diversity from clonal expansions.

On this clone itself: Its antigen remains unidentified.

This CDR3 is built from 12 residues. V gave up 6 bases and J gave up 4 bases, with 10 bases separating them. Germline loops: CDR1 MDHEN, CDR2 SYDVKM. The method was immunoSEQ multiplex PCR; TCRdb's version includes in-frame clones alone and lacks a portion of them. The table records approximately 32,000 clones, roughly four fifths of them present only once. The source of this sequence is a boy aged 5-17 years with severe ulcerative colitis. The J gene is TRBJ2-7, the V gene TRBV28, with no clear D. The sequenced sample consisted of blood. The CDR3 DNA follows: TGTGCCAGCAGCCAAGGATGGTACGAGCAGTACTTC. Its translation: CASSQGWYEQYF.